The 17 T cell receptor beta chains below come from one sample, sequenced in a study of blood T cell repertoires in COVID-19. The table came from immunoSEQ multiplex PCR; TCRdb's copy has only in-frame clones and leaves some out. The sample lists about 160,000 clones, more than 90% occurring once. Sequenced sample: peripheral blood. The receptors derive from a man between 60 and 70 years old with active or convalescent COVID-19.

This clone was seen only once. J is TRBJ1-4 and V is TRBV18; TRBD1 might be the D (5 bases). The CDR3 consists of 14 residues. CDR1 and CDR2 from the germline V gene are KGHSH and LQKENI. V dropped 3 bases and J dropped 5 bases, with 10 bases sitting between them. The CDR3 region is CASSPGTQNEKLFF. CDR3 DNA: TGTGCCAGCTCACCCGGGACTCAGAATGAAAAACTGTTTTTT.

This clone has only one observation. The gene calls are TRBV29-1 and TRBJ2-7; a possible D gene is TRBD2 (6 bases). Trimming removed 3 bases at V and 6 bases at J, with 9 bases between. The CDR3 extends over 11 amino acids. Germline loops: CDR1 SQVTM, CDR2 ANQGSEA. CDR3 in amino acids: CSVDSGVEQYF. The CDR3 coding sequence is TGCAGCGTTGATTCGGGGGTCGAGCAGTACTTC.

This CDR3 reads CASSLRQSQDTQYF. The CDR3 bases are TGTGCCAGCAGCTTGCGGCAGAGTCAAGATACGCAGTATTTT. V is TRBV7-2 and J is TRBJ2-3, with D unclear. The CDR3 loop spans 14 amino acids. V dropped 3 bases and J dropped 5 bases, with 12 bases sitting between them. Germline V CDR1 and CDR2: SGHTA, FQGNSA.

The chain joins TRBV10-1 to TRBJ2-7; possible D gene TRBD2, 5 bases. The CDR3 spans 12 residues. The V and J ends lost 2 bases and 6 bases respectively, with 8 bases between them. Germline V CDR1 and CDR2: WNHNN, SYGVQD (reference sequence). CDR3 loop: CASSENSVEQYF. DNA of the CDR3: TGCGCCAGCAGTGAGAATAGCGTCGAGCAGTACTTC.

The V gene is TRBV11-2, the J gene TRBJ1-1, with 7 bases that match TRBD1. The junction had 2 bases not matched to a gene; V was cut back by 4 bases and J by 3 bases. The V gene's germline CDR1 is SGHAT and CDR2 FQNNGV. The CDR3 loop spans 13 amino acids. The CDR3 nucleotides are TGTGCCAGCAGCTCTCAGGGGGACACTGAAGCTTTCTTT. Protein product: CASSSQGDTEAFF.

The CDR3, as DNA: TGTGCCAGCAGTGAAGATGGGGCATTCTGGGCTTTCTTT. Translation: CASSEDGAFWAFF. This chain connects TRBV2 to TRBJ1-1; tentative D call: TRBD1 (5 bases). The CDR3 is made up of 13 amino acids. Germline V gene lookup returns CDR1 SNHLY and CDR2 FYNNEI. V shed 1 base and J shed 11 bases, with 14 bases lying between them.

The chain couples TRBV11-2 to TRBJ2-5; maybe TRBD1 (6 bases). Trimming removed 5 bases from V and 5 bases from J, with 9 bases in between. The germline V gene has CDR1 SGHAT and CDR2 FQNNGV. The CDR3 has 12 residues. In DNA form, the CDR3 reads TGTGCCAGCAGCGTTGACAGGGAGACCCAGTACTTC. Translated: CASSVDRETQYF. The variable domain in full, with the rest retrieved from reference TRBV11-2 and TRBJ2-5, is EAGVAQSPRYKIIEKRQSVAFWCNPISGHATLYWYQQILGQGPKLLIQFQNNGVVDDSQLPKDRFSAERLKGVDSTLKIQPAKLEDSAVYLCASSVDRETQYFGPGTRLLVL.

The chain combines TRBV2 with TRBJ1-3; D not resolved. Trimming removed 5 bases at V and 4 bases at J, with 12 bases between. Germline-derived CDR1 and CDR2 are SNHLY and FYNNEI. This CDR3 has 14 amino acids. Here the CDR3 reads CASSQQSTGNTIYF. The CDR3 DNA reads TGTGCCAGCAGTCAACAGTCCACAGGAAACACCATATATTTT.

The V gene is TRBV21-1, the J gene TRBJ1-5; no DNA check was done on the table's D call, TRBD1. TRBV21-1 is a pseudogene segment. There are 18 residues in the CDR3. CDR3 in amino acids: CASSKEVRGRVSNQPQHF. DNA of the CDR3: TGTGCCAGCAGCAAAGAAGTCAGGGGGCGGGTAAGCAATCAGCCCCAGCATTTT.

The rearrangement uses TRBV14 and TRBJ1-1, with D unresolved. Trimming removed 4 bases from V and 3 bases from J, with 9 bases in between. CDR1 is SGHDN, CDR2 FVKESK, per germline. CDR3 length equals 13 residues. CDR3 nucleotides: TGTGCCAGCAGCCGACAAGAAGACACTGAAGCTTTCTTT. Residues: CASSRQEDTEAFF.

This clone has only one observation. A read error may produce the germline difference seen at one junction end. This chain links TRBV10-2 with TRBJ2-4; D is perhaps TRBD2 (5 bases). The length of the CDR3 is 11 residues. The germline gives CDR1 WSHSY, CDR2 SAAADI. The CDR3 region has the DNA TGCGCCAGCAGTGAGGCAGGTACAGCGGACTTC. Translated: CASSEAGTADF.

The genes are TRBV3-1 (or the pseudogene TRBV3-2) and TRBJ2-5; 11 positions match TRBD2. Trimming at V came to 0 bases and at J to 6 bases, leaving 3 bases not matched to a gene. This CDR3 spans 15 amino acids. Germline loops: CDR1 LGHDT, CDR2 YNNKEL (reference sequence). The CDR3 sequence: CASSQETSGRQTQYF. For the CDR3, the DNA is TGTGCCAGCAGCCAAGAAACTAGCGGGAGACAGACCCAGTACTTC.

The chain links TRBV7-2 to TRBJ2-2; D not certain. V lost 5 bases to trimming and J lost 0 bases, with 19 bases between them. The CDR3 consists of 18 residues. The germline V gene has CDR1 SGHTA and CDR2 FQGNSA. The CDR3 region has the DNA TGTGCCAGCAGCCAACGCCCCGCAGTCGCCTCGAACACCGGGGAGCTGTTTTTT. Translation gives CASSQRPAVASNTGELFF.

This clone was seen a few times. This sequence joins TRBV30 and TRBJ1-2, with a weak D call TRBD1 (6 bases). The V end was cut by 3 bases, the J end by 3 bases, with 17 bases between. This CDR3 contains 15 residues. Per germline, CDR1 GTSNPN and CDR2 SVGIG (reference sequence). The DNA for the CDR3 is TGTGCCTGGAGCAAAGAAACAGGGCATTACTATGGCTACACCTTC. Its protein is CAWSKETGHYYGYTF.

This chain connects TRBV7-9 to TRBJ2-7; 8 positions agree with TRBD1. Germline CDR1 is SEHNR and CDR2 is FQNEAQ (reference sequence). This CDR3 is 15 amino acids long. The V segment lost 0 bases and the J segment 0 bases; nucleotides outside the gene matches: 1. CDR3 DNA: TGTGCCAGCAGCTTAGCGGGACAGGTCTCCTACGAGCAGTACTTC. It codes for CASSLAGQVSYEQYF.

Turning to this clone: A junction boundary mismatches the germline segment, possibly from a read error. The V gene is TRBV6-5, the J gene TRBJ1-5, with D possibly being TRBD1 (6 bases). CDR1 is MNHEY and CDR2 is SVGAGI in the germline V gene. This CDR3 has 14 residues. DNA for the CDR3: TGTGCCAGCAGTGACTCGACAGGTCCATCGCCCCAGCATTTT. Protein product: CASSDSTGPSPQHF.

This sequence joins TRBV6-5 and TRBJ2-1; 8 nucleotides agree with TRBD1. V lost 3 bases to trimming and J lost 6 bases; unmatched junction nucleotides: 7. CDR1 is MNHEY and CDR2 is SVGAGI in the germline V gene. The CDR3 is made up of 15 amino acids. CDR3 sequence: CASSYGQGARNEQFF. The CDR3 coding sequence is TGTGCCAGCAGTTATGGACAGGGAGCCCGCAATGAGCAGTTCTTC.